This entry concerns a single T cell receptor (beta chain). Its target is not known. This may come from a read error, since a much larger clone is one base off. Gene names follow the mouse nomenclature. The read comes to an end 4 residues before the CDR3 does, leaving the germline J gene to fill in the end. As the sequencing template, cDNA was produced by extracting RNA and reverse transcribing it. Using immunoSEQ multiplex PCR, the repertoire was profiled, and TCRdb retains in-frame clones only, with some absent. The sample presents around 290,000 clones, none singletons. Cutaneous lymph nodes were pooled and cells sorted by CD4, CD8alpha, NKG2D, NKG2ACE and more. This record comes from a study of CD8+ T cells in alopecia areata. On the study more broadly: 7-10-week-old female C3H/HeJ mice were grafted with skin from spontaneously alopecic 6-12-month-old C3H/HeJ graft donors. Study conclusions and caveats: Clarity of TCR sharing across patients fell short of that in mice, possibly HLA-related. Normal scalp showed lower clonality than lesional scalp, especially alopecia totalis/universalis.

The V gene end was trimmed by 4 bases and the J gene end by 3 bases; junction bases not matched to a gene: 2. Germline V gene data show CDR1 as NSHNY and CDR2 as SYGAGN. The CDR3 length is 14 residues. The sample comprised CD4+ T cells sorted from a lymph node. The TCR comes from a C3H/HeJ mouse with alopecia areata. This mouse strain has H2-k as its MHC haplotype. The chain joins TRBV13-1 to TRBJ2-7, with 12 nucleotides matching TRBD2. The CDR3 is CASSRDWGDYEQYF. CDR3 DNA (partial): TGTGCCAGCAGTCGGGACTGGGGGGACTAT.